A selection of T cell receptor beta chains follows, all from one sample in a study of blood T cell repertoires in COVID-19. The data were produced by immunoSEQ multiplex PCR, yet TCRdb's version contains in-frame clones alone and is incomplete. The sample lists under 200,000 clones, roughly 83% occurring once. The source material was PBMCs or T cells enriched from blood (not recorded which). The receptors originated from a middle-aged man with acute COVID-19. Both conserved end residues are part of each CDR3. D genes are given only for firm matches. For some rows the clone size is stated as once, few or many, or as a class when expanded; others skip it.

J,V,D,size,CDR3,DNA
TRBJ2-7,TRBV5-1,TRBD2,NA,CASSRGLAGTTWYEQYF,TGCGCCAGCAGCCGAGGACTAGCGGGCACCACCTGGTACGAGCAGTACTTC
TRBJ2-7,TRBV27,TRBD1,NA,CASSLRGGDEQYF,TGTGCCAGCAGTTTAAGAGGGGGCGACGAGCAGTACTTC
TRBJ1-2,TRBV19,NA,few,CASSGQKAGYTF,TGTGCCAGTAGTGGACAGAAAGCAGGCTACACCTTC
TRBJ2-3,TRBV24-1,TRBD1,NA,CATSDVGQGTDTQYF,TGTGCCACCAGTGACGTAGGACAGGGCACAGATACGCAGTATTTT
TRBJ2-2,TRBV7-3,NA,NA,CASSSRTDPNTGELFF,TGTGCCAGCAGCTCCCGGACAGATCCGAACACCGGGGAGCTGTTTTTT
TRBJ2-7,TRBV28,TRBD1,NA,CASSFYPFRGQGSYEQYF,TGTGCCAGCAGTTTTTATCCTTTTCGGGGACAGGGTTCCTACGAGCAGTACTTC
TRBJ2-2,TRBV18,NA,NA,CASSPPGELFF,TGTGCCAGCTCACCTCCCGGGGAGTTGTTTTTT
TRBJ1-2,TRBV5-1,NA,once,CASSLSIANYGYTF,TGCGCCAGCAGCTTATCGATAGCTAACTATGGCTACACCTTC
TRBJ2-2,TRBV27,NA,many,CASSRTGYTGELFF,TGTGCCAGCAGTCGTACAGGGTACACCGGGGAGCTGTTTTTT
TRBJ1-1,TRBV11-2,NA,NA,CASSLALQGMLF,TGTGCCAGCAGCTTAGCTTTGCAGGGGATGCTCTTT
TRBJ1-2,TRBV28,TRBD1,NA,CASRRGQGKGVTYGYTF,TGTGCCAGCAGAAGGGGACAGGGGAAGGGTGTGACTTATGGCTACACCTTC
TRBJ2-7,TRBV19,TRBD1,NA,CASSKGKVGRGLSYEQYF,TGTGCCAGTAGTAAAGGCAAGGTTGGCAGGGGGCTATCCTACGAGCAGTACTTC
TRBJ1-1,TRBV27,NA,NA,CASRRPNSEAFF,TGTGCCAGCAGACGACCGAACAGTGAAGCTTTCTTT
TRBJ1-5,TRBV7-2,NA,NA,CASSPRAGRRDQPQHF,TGTGCCAGCAGCCCAAGGGCAGGGAGGCGTGATCAGCCCCAGCATTTT
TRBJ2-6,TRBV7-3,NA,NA,CASSPPGGANVLTF,TGTGCCAGCAGCCCTCCGGGGGGGGCCAACGTCCTGACTTTC
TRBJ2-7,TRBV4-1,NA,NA,CASSPSPGPTDEQYF,TGCGCCAGCAGCCCGTCCCCTGGTCCAACGGACGAGCAGTACTTC
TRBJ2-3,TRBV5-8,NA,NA,CASSLEKTDTDTQYF,TGTGCCAGCAGCCTGGAGAAGACTGACACAGATACGCAGTATTTT
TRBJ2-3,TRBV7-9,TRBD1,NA,CASSLGAGQGATDTQYF,TGTGCCAGCAGCTTAGGAGCAGGACAGGGGGCCACAGATACGCAGTATTTT
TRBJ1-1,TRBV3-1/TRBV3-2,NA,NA,CASSQDARGRAFF,TGTGCCAGCAGCCAAGATGCAAGAGGGAGAGCTTTCTTT
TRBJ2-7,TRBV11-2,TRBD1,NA,CASSRGTGKGAYEQYF,TGTGCCAGCAGTCGCGGGACAGGGAAGGGGGCCTACGAGCAGTACTTC
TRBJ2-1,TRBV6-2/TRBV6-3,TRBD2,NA,CASSPRLAGGQWQFF,TGTGCCAGCAGCCCCCGACTAGCGGGAGGGCAATGGCAGTTCTTC
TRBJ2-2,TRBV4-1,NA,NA,CASSQNTGSNTGELFF,TGCGCCAGCAGCCAGAACACAGGGTCCAACACCGGGGAGCTGTTTTTT
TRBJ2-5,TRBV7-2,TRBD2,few,CASSLTGTTSGELGTQYF,TGTGCCAGCAGCTTAACGGGGACGACTAGCGGGGAGCTGGGGACCCAGTACTTC
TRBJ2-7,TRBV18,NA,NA,CASSRPNWEFSSTYEQYF,TGTGCCAGCTCCCGACCAAATTGGGAGTTCTCGTCCACCTACGAGCAGTACTTC
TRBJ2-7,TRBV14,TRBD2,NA,CASSPLRTSGNSTYF,TGTGCCAGCAGCCCACTGAGGACTAGCGGGAACAGCACGTACTTC
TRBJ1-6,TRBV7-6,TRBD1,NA,CASRQGGNSPLHF,TGTGCCAGTAGACAGGGTGGGAATTCACCCCTCCACTTT
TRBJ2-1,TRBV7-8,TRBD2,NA,CASSPFASRGEWYNEQFF,TGTGCCAGCAGCCCTTTTGCATCTCGGGGGGAGTGGTACAATGAGCAGTTCTTC
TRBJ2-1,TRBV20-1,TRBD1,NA,CSASFGTVYNEQFF,TGCAGTGCTAGTTTCGGGACAGTCTACAATGAGCAGTTCTTC